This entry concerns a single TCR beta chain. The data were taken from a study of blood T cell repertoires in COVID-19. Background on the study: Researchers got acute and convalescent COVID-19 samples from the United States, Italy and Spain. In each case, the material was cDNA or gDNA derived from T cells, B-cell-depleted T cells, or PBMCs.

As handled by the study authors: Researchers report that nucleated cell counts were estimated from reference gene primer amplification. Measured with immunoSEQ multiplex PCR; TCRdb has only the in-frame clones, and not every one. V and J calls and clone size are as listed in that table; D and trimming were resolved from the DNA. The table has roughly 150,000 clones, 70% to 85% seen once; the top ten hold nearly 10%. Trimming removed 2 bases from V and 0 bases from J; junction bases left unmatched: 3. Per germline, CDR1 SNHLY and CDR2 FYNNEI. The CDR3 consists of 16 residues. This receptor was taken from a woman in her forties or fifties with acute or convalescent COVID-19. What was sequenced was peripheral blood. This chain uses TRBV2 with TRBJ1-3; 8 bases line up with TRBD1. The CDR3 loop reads CASSEQGANSGNTIYF. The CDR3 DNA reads TGTGCCAGCAGTGAACAGGGGGCAAACTCTGGAAACACCATATATTTT.